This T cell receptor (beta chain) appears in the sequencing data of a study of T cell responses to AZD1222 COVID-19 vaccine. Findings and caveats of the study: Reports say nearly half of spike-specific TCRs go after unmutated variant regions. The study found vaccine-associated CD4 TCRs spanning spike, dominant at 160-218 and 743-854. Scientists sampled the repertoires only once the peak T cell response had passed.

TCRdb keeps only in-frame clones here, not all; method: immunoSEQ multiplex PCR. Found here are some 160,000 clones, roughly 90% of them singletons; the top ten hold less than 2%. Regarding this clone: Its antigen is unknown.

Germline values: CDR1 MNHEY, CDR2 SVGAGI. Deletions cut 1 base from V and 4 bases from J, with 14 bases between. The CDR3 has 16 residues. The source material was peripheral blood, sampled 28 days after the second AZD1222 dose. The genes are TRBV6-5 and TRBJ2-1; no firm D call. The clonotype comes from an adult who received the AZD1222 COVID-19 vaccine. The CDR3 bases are TGTGCCAGCAGTTACTTTGGGAAACCCATTTACAATGAGCAGTTCTTC. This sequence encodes CASSYFGKPIYNEQFF.